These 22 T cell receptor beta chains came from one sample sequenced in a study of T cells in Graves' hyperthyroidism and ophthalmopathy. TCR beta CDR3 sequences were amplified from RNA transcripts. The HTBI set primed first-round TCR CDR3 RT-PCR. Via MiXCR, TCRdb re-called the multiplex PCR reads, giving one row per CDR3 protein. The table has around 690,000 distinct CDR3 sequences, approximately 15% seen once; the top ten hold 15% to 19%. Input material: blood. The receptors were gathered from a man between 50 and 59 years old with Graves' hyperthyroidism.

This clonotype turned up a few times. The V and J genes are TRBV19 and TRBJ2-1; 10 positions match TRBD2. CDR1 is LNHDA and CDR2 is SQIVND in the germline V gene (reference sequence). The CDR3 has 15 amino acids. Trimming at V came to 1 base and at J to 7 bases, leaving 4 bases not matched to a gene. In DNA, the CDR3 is TGTGCCAGTAGTATAGGGGCTAGCGGGAGAAATGAGCAGTTCTTC. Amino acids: CASSIGASGRNEQFF.

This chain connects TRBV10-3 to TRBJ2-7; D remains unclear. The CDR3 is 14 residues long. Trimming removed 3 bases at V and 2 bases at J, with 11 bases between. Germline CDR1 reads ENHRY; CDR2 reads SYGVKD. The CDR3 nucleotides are TGTGCCATCAGTGATTTCCGATCGACCTACGAGCAGTACTTC. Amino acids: CAISDFRSTYEQYF.

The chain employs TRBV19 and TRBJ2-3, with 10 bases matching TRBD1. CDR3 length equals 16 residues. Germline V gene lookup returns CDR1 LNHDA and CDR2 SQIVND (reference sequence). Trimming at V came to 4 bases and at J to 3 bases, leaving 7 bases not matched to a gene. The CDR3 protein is CASSNPRDRGTDTQYF. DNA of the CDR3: TGTGCCAGTAGTAACCCCCGGGACAGGGGAACAGATACGCAGTATTTT. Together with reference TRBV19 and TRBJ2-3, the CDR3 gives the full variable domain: DGGITQSPKYLFRKEGQNVTLSCEQNLNHDAMYWYRQDPGQGLRLIYYSQIVNDFQKGDIAEGYSVSREKKESFPLTVTSAQKNPTAFYLCASSNPRDRGTDTQYFGPGTRLTVL.

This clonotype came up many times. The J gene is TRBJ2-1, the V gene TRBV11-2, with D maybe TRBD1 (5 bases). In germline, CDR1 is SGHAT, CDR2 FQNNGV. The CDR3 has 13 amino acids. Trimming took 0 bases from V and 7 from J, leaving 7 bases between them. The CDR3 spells CASSLEQANEQFF. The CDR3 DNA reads TGTGCCAGCAGCTTAGAACAGGCAAATGAGCAGTTCTTC. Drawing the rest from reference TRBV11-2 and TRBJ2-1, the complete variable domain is EAGVAQSPRYKIIEKRQSVAFWCNPISGHATLYWYQQILGQGPKLLIQFQNNGVVDDSQLPKDRFSAERLKGVDSTLKIQPAKLEDSAVYLCASSLEQANEQFFGPGTRLTVL.

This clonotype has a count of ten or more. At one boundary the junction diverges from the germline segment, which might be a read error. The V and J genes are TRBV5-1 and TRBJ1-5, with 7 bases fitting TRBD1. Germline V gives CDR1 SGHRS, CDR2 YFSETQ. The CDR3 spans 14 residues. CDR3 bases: TGTGCCAGCAGTTCCGGGACAGGCAATCAGCCCCAGCATTTT. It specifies CASSSGTGNQPQHF.

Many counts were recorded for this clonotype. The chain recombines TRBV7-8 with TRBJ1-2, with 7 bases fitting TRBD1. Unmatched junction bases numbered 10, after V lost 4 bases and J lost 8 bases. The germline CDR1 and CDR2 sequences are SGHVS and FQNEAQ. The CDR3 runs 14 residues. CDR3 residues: CASSSGQRTEGYTF. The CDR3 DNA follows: TGTGCCAGCAGCTCGGGACAGAGAACGGAAGGCTACACCTTC. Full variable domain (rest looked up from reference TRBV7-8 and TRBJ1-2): GAGVSQSPRYKVAKRGQDVALRCDPISGHVSLFWYQQALGQGPEFLTYFQNEAQLDKSGLPSDRFFAERPEGSVSTLKIQRTQQEDSAVYLCASSSGQRTEGYTFGSGTRLTVV.

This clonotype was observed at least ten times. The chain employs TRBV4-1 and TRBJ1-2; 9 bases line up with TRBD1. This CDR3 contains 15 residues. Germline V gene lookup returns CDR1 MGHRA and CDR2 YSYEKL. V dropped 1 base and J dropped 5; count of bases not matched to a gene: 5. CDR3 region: CASSQGKGQGYGYTF. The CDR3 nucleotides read TGCGCCAGCAGCCAAGGGAAAGGACAGGGGTATGGCTACACCTTC.

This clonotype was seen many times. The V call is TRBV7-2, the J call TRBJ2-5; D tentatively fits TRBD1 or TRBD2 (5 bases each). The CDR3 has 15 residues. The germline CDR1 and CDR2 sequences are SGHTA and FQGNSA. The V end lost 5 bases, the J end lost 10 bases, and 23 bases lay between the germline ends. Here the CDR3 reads CASSPTGPAGGLQYF. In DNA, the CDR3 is TGTGCCAGCAGCCCCACGGGACCGGCGGGTGGGCTCCAGTACTTC.

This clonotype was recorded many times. CDR3: CASSSRVRGRRYEQFF. CDR3 in DNA: TGTGCCAGTAGTTCGCGCGTCCGCGGGAGACGATATGAGCAGTTCTTC. J is TRBJ2-1 and V is TRBV19; the match to TRBD2 covers 7 bases. CDR1 and CDR2 from the germline V gene are LNHDA and SQIVND (reference sequence). Germline trimming cut 5 bases from V and 8 bases from J; bases unmatched to any gene: 15. This CDR3 has 16 amino acids.

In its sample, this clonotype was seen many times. The CDR3 sequence is CASSPPSRTEAFF. In DNA, the CDR3 is TGTGCCAGCTCACCACCCAGCCGCACTGAAGCTTTCTTT. V usage is TRBV18 and J usage is TRBJ1-1; D remains unclear. CDR3 length: 13 residues. Trimming removed 0 bases at V and 4 bases at J, with 6 bases between. CDR1 is KGHSH and CDR2 is LQKENI in the germline V gene.

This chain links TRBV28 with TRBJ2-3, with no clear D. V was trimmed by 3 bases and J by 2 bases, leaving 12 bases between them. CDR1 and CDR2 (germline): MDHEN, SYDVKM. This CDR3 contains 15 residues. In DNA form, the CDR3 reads TGTGCCAGCAGTTTGACTCCAGAAAACACAGATACGCAGTATTTT. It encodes CASSLTPENTDTQYF. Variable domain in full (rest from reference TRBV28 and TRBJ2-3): DVKVTQSSRYLVKRTGEKVFLECVQDMDHENMFWYRQDPGLGLRLIYFSYDVKMKEKGDIPEGYSVSREKKERFSLILESASTNQTSMYLCASSLTPENTDTQYFGPGTRLTVL.

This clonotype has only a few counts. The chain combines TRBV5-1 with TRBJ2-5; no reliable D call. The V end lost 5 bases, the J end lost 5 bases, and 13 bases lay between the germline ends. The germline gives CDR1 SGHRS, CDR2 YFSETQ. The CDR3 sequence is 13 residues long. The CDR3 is CASSIALEETQYF. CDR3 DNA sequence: TGCGCCAGCAGTATCGCCCTGGAGGAGACCCAGTACTTC.

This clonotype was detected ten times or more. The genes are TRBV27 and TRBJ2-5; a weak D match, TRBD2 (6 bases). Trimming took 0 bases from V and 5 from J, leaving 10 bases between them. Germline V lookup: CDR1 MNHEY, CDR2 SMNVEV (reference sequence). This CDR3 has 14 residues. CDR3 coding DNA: TGTGCCAGCAGTTTATCTCTAGCGCAGGAGACCCAGTACTTC. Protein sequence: CASSLSLAQETQYF.

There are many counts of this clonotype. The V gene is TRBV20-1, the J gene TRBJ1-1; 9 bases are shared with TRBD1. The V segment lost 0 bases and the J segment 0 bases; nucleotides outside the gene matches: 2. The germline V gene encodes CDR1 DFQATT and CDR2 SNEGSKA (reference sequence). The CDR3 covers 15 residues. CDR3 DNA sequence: TGCAGTGCTAGAGATACAGGGGGCTTGAACACTGAAGCTTTCTTT. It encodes CSARDTGGLNTEAFF.

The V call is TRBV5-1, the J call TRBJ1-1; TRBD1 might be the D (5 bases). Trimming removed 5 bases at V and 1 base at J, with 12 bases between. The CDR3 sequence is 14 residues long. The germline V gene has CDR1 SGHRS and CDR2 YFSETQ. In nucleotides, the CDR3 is TGCGCCAGCAGGTTCTGGGACGGGAACACTGAAGCTTTCTTT. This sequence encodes CASRFWDGNTEAFF.

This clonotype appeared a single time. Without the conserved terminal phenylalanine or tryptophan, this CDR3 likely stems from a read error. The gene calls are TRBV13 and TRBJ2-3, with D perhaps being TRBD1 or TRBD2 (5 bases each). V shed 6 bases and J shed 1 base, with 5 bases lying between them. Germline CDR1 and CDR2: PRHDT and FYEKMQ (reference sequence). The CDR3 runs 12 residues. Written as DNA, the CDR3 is TGTGCCAGCAGGGGGGGCACAGATACGCAGTATTCT. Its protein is CASRGGTDTQYS.

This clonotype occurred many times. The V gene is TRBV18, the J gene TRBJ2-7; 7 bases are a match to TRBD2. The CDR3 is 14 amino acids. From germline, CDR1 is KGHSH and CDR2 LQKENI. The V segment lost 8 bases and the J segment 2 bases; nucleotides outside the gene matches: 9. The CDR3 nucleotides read TGTGCCAGCCACCCGGGGGGAAGGCCCTACGAGCAGTACTTC. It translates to CASHPGGRPYEQYF. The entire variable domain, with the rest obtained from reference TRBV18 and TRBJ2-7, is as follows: NAGVMQNPRHLVRRRGQEARLRCSPMKGHSHVYWYRQLPEEGLKFMVYLQKENIIDESGMPKERFSAEFPKEGPSILRIQQVVRGDSAAYFCASHPGGRPYEQYFGPGTRLTVT.

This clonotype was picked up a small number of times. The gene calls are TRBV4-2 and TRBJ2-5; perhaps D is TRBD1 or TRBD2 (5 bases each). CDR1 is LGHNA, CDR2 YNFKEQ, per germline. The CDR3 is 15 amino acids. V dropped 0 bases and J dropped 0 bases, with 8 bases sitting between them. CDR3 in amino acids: CASSQDPGHQETQYF. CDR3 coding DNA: TGTGCCAGCAGCCAAGATCCGGGACACCAAGAGACCCAGTACTTC.

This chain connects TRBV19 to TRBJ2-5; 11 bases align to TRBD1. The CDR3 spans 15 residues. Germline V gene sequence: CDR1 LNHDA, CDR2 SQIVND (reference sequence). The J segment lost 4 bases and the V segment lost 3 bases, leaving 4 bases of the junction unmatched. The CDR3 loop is CASSMGQGVRETQYF. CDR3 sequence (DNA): TGTGCCAGTAGTATGGGACAGGGGGTGAGAGAGACCCAGTACTTC.

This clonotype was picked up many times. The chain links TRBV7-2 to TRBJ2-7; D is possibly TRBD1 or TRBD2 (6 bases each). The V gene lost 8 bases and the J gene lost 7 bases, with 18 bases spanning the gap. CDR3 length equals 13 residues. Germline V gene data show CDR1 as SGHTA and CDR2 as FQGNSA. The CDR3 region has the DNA TGTGCCAGCCTCTCGAGATGGGGGGCTGAGCAGTACTTC. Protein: CASLSRWGAEQYF.

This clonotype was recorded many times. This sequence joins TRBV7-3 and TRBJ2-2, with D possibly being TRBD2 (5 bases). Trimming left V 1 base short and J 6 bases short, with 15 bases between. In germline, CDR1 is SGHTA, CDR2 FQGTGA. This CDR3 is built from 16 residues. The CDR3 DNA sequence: TGTGCCAGCAGCTTAATGGCTGGTACGGGATCCGGGGAGCTGTTTTTT. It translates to CASSLMAGTGSGELFF.

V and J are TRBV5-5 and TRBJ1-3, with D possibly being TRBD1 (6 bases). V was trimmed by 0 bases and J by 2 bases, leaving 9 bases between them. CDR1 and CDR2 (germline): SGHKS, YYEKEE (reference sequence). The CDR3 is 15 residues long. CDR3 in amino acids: CASSLEGETGNTIYF. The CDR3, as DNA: TGTGCCAGCAGCTTGGAGGGGGAAACTGGAAACACCATATATTTT.